This T cell receptor beta chain was profiled in a study of sequential checkpoint blockade in melanoma (dated by TCRdb to 2018 to 2020). In the study overall: Using 1:1 randomization, the trial assigned patients either to first-line nivolumab followed by ipilimumab (arm A) or to ipilimumab followed by nivolumab (arm B). Maintenance nivolumab came after both trial sequences. The study at large found these results: The model for predicting response that combines TCR metrics with mutation burden needs to be validated in larger, independent patient cohorts.

The immunoSEQ Assay was used to immunosequence TCRbeta CDR3 regions from genomic DNA. Before high-throughput sequencing, genomic DNA was amplified using bias-controlled multiplex PCR. The paper's data handling went like this. To quantify the absolute abundance of each unique TCRbeta CDR3 region, the sequences were collapsed and filtered. Clonality, defined as 1 minus Pielou's evenness, was calculated using only productive rearrangements. Clones with significantly greater frequencies in on-treatment versus baseline samples were identified using a previously published method. TCRdb's version of the immuneACCESS table is confined to in-frame rearrangements and falls short of the full clone set. An unresolved V gene accounts for under half of the shortfall where checked; the remainder is of unknown origin. V and J calls and clone size are as listed in that table; D and trimming were resolved from the DNA. The sample has tens of thousands of clones on record, roughly 84% of them singletons. The ten largest clonotypes hold about 20% of the sample.

This clone appeared a single time. Its antigen remains undetermined. No per-base quality is available; no much larger clone lies one base away. Counted from cysteine to phenylalanine, this CDR3 has 17 amino acids. The DNA shown is the 51-base CDR3, in frame from base 1. Trimmed from V: 1 base; trimmed from J: 0 bases; junction bases lacking a gene match: 9. From the germline V gene, CDR1 is MGHRA and CDR2 is YSYEKL. The intended sense of this specimen's treatment or condition label: randomized to nivolumab then ipilimumab (arm A) or the reverse (arm B). None of the trial patients had been given prior DNA-damaging chemotherapy. Thawed PBMCs were sorted on a FACS Aria II flow cytometer to isolate live CD3+CD8+ cells negative for CD19 and CD56. The samples were obtained from melanoma patients enrolled in CheckMate 064, an open-label, randomized phase II trial testing sequential checkpoint blockade. Peripheral blood mononuclear cells were obtained through leukapheresis, purified using Ficoll-Paque, and frozen in human serum containing approximately 9.3% DMSO. Right after sorting, the blood CD3+CD8+ cells were verified to be >95% pure, and DNA extraction followed.

The V and J segments used are TRBV4-1 and TRBJ2-7, with 7 bases in between that match TRBD2. The clonotype originates from a human donor with melanoma. The sequences come from CD8+ T cells sorted from blood (inferred from file names), collected from a patient given nivolumab and ipilimumab in sequence. In nucleotides, the sequence is TGCGCCAGCAGCCAAGGCCCACTAAGCGGGGCCTCCTACGAGCAGTACTTC. This codes for CASSQGPLSGASYEQYF.